The 24 T cell receptor beta chains below were found in one sample sequenced in a study of shared clonotypes between healthy human individuals (dated by TCRdb to the early 2020s). The method was the immunoSEQ multiplex PCR assay. TCRdb carries this immuneACCESS record with in-frame sequences only. Its versions omit some clonotypes, under half of them owing to an unresolved V gene in the studies checked, with the rest unexplained. In all, the sample holds hundreds of thousands of clones, and approximately 77% of those were seen once. The ten largest clones add up to approximately 12% of the sample. The sequencing input was PBMCs. The receptors stem from a woman aged 40 to 50 in good health. Some clones in this sample may be carry-over from other donors' samples.

This clone was seen just once. With a far larger clone one base away, a read error is the likely cause. The V call is TRBV7-9, the J call TRBJ2-5; 9 positions agree with TRBD2. The CDR3 has 14 amino acids. Germline V gives CDR1 SEHNR, CDR2 FQNEAQ (reference sequence). CDR3 amino acids: CACSPRTSEETQYF. In DNA, the CDR3 is TGTGCCTGCAGCCCCCGGACTAGCGAAGAGACCCAGTACTTC.

Only a few counts were recorded for this clone. The chain combines TRBV7-7 with TRBJ1-2; no reliable D call. Looked up from germline, CDR1 is SSHAT and CDR2 is FNYEAQ (reference sequence). The CDR3 spans 17 residues. Trimming removed 1 base from V and 0 bases from J, with 15 bases in between. The CDR3 reads CASSLDLGSQSNYGYTF. In DNA, the CDR3 is TGTGCCAGCAGCTTAGATCTAGGGTCCCAATCTAACTATGGCTACACCTTC.

The DNA for the CDR3 is TGTGCCAGCAGAACCGGGACAATGAACACTGAAGCTTTCTTT. It encodes CASRTGTMNTEAFF. The rearrangement uses TRBV28 and TRBJ1-1, with D maybe TRBD1 (6 bases). The CDR3 is 14 amino acids. V lost 6 bases and J lost 0, with 11 bases in between. Germline assignment: CDR1 MDHEN and CDR2 SYDVKM.

V gene TRBV5-1 combines with J gene TRBJ2-5, with 8 bases aligning to TRBD1. In germline, CDR1 is SGHRS, CDR2 YFSETQ. V shed 3 bases and J 4 bases; nucleotides not matched to a gene: 5. The CDR3 loop spans 14 amino acids. The CDR3 DNA follows: TGCGCCAGCAGCTCACAGGGGGTAACAGAGACCCAGTACTTC. Its translation is CASSSQGVTETQYF.

This clone was counted many times. The V and J genes are TRBV27 and TRBJ1-2, with 10 bases identical to TRBD1. Germline lookup yields CDR1 MNHEY and CDR2 SMNVEV (reference sequence). After removal of 5 bases from V and 8 bases from J, the junction contained 8 bases not matched to a gene. The CDR3 is made up of 14 amino acids. This chain's CDR3 is CASSNPDRGIGYTF. In DNA, the CDR3 is TGTGCCAGCAGTAACCCGGACAGGGGGATAGGCTACACCTTC.

On this clone: This is likely an artifact of a read error, given a far larger clone one base away. Other DNA sequences in the same sample also yield this CDR3. This CDR3 reads CSVSTSGSTDTQYF. DNA for the CDR3: TGCAGCGTTTCGACTAGCGGGAGCACAGATACACAGTATTTT. V gene TRBV29-1 combines with J gene TRBJ2-3, with TRBD2 identical over 12 bases. The germline CDR1 and CDR2 sequences are SQVTM and ANQGSEA. There are 14 residues in the CDR3.

The chain links TRBV7-6 to TRBJ1-1; D not resolved. This CDR3 is built from 14 residues. Per germline, CDR1 SGHVS and CDR2 FNYEAQ. Trimming stripped 6 bases from V and 4 bases from J, with 15 bases between. The CDR3 nucleotides are TGTGCCAGCAGTCTTCTCGGTCCGGGCACTGAAGCTTTCTTT. Its translation is CASSLLGPGTEAFF.

This clone was counted a single time. The chain joins TRBV7-8 to TRBJ2-7, with 7 bases fitting TRBD1. The ends lost 1 base at V and 0 bases at J; junction bases unmatched: 6. Germline V gene lookup returns CDR1 SGHVS and CDR2 FQNEAQ. This CDR3 comprises 16 residues. In DNA form, the CDR3 reads TGTGCCAGCAGCTTAGTCGGGACAGCCGTCTCCTACGAGCAGTACTTC. Translation: CASSLVGTAVSYEQYF.

The CDR3 sequence is CAWSSGTGSSGYTF. The CDR3 DNA sequence: TGTGCCTGGAGTTCCGGGACAGGGTCGTCGGGCTACACCTTC. The chain carries TRBV30 and TRBJ1-2, with TRBD1 matching over 9 bases. Germline V gives CDR1 GTSNPN, CDR2 SVGIG (reference sequence). J was trimmed by 8 bases and V by 2 bases; bases with no gene match: 9. CDR3 length: 14 residues. Variable domain in full (rest from reference TRBV30 and TRBJ1-2): SQTIHQWPATLVQPVGSPLSLECTVEGTSNPNLYWYRQAAGRGLQLLFYSVGIGQISSEVPQNLSASRPQDRQFILSSKKLLLSDSGFYLCAWSSGTGSSGYTFGSGTRLTVV.

The chain employs TRBV2 and TRBJ1-2; D is unresolved. There are 14 residues in the CDR3. Trimming pared 4 bases from V and 6 bases from J, leaving 15 bases between. CDR1 is SNHLY, CDR2 FYNNEI, per germline. This chain's CDR3 is CASSGWTEPDGYTF. CDR3 coding DNA: TGTGCCAGCAGTGGGTGGACGGAGCCCGATGGCTACACCTTC. The full variable domain, its missing parts supplied by reference TRBV2 and TRBJ1-2, is EPEVTQTPSHQVTQMGQEVILRCVPISNHLYFYWYRQILGQKVEFLVSFYNNEISEKSEIFDDQFSVERPDGSNFTLKIRSTKLEDSAMYFCASSGWTEPDGYTFGSGTRLTVV.

On this clone itself: This sequence is one base from a far larger clone and is likely a read error. The genes are TRBV7-3 and TRBJ2-2, with 7 bases lining up with TRBD2. The length of the CDR3 is 16 residues. Germline lookup yields CDR1 SGHTA and CDR2 FQGTGA. The CDR3 DNA sequence: TGTGCCAACAGCTTAAGGGGCGGGAGGAACACCGGGGAGCTGTTTTTT. This codes for CANSLRGGRNTGELFF.

This clone was recorded once. The V call is TRBV18, the J call TRBJ2-7; unclear D gene. V lost 1 base and J 3 bases, leaving 7 bases between the germline ends. CDR1 is KGHSH and CDR2 is LQKENI in the germline V gene. The CDR3 has 13 amino acids. DNA of the CDR3: TGTGCCAGCTCACCACAGGGTGGCTACGAGCAGTACTTC. Translated, it gives CASSPQGGYEQYF.

The chain carries TRBV30 and TRBJ2-5, with 7 bases matching TRBD1. This CDR3 region has 12 residues. V trimming: 5 bases; J trimming: 5 bases; junction bases outside the gene matches: 5. Germline V gene lookup returns CDR1 GTSNPN and CDR2 SVGIG (reference sequence). This CDR3 reads CAWYRGEETQYF. The CDR3, as DNA: TGTGCCTGGTACAGGGGCGAGGAGACCCAGTACTTC.

V and J are TRBV11-2 and TRBJ2-1, with D possibly being TRBD1 (5 bases). This CDR3 has 13 residues. Germline V gene data show CDR1 as SGHAT and CDR2 as FQNNGV. Trimming took 0 bases from V and 11 from J, leaving 11 bases between them. CDR3 sequence (DNA): TGTGCCAGCAGCTTAGAGGTGGGGCTCCAGCAGTTCTTC. It is translated as CASSLEVGLQQFF.

Regarding this clone: Being one base from a much bigger clone, this may be a read error. Other DNA sequences from this sample encode an identical CDR3 as well. This chain links TRBV5-4 with TRBJ2-3, with D hard to call. Germline CDR1 SGHNT, CDR2 YYREEE (reference sequence). This CDR3 comprises 14 residues. For the CDR3, the DNA is TGTGCCAGCAGCTTGGATCCTGCCACAGATACGCAGTATTTC. It is translated as CASSLDPATDTQYF.

Comment on this clone: This is likely an artifact of a read error, given a far larger clone one base away. The CDR3 carries no conserved terminal phenylalanine or tryptophan, so it likely arises from a read error. The chain couples TRBV29-1 to TRBJ1-1; D unclear. The length of the CDR3 is 13 residues. CDR1 and CDR2 from the germline V gene are SQVTM and ANQGSEA. V was pared by 7 bases and J by 2 bases, with 14 bases between. CDR3 nucleotide sequence: TGCAGCGGTAGACTCCGGGGAAACACTGAAGCTTTCCTT. Translated: CSGRLRGNTEAFL.

This clone occurred many times. Within the sample, other DNA sequences also encode this same CDR3. The V call is TRBV15, the J call TRBJ2-2; the match to TRBD1 covers 8 bases. CDR1 is LNHNV and CDR2 is YYDKDF in the germline V gene (reference sequence). This CDR3 is built from 15 residues. Trimming took 9 bases from V and 0 from J; bases not matched to a gene: 6. CDR3 bases: TGTGCCACGGAGACAGGGGCCTCGAACACCGGGGAGCTGTTTTTT. Protein product: CATETGASNTGELFF. The full variable domain, its missing parts supplied by reference TRBV15 and TRBJ2-2, is DAMVIQNPRYQVTQFGKPVTLSCSQTLNHNVMYWYQQKSSQAPKLLFHYYDKDFNNEADTPDNFQSRRPNTSFCFLDIRSPGLGDTAMYLCATETGASNTGELFFGEGSRLTVL.

The count of this clone is one. The V gene is TRBV6-1, the J gene TRBJ2-3, with 7 bases aligning to TRBD1. The V gene end was trimmed by 10 bases and the J gene end by 2 bases; junction bases not matched to a gene: 6. Germline V gene data show CDR1 as MNHNS and CDR2 as SASEGT. The CDR3 is made up of 13 amino acids. The CDR3, as DNA: TGTGCCACCCTGACAGGGCCCACAGATACGCAGTATTTT. It yields the protein CATLTGPTDTQYF.

On this clone itself: This likely traces to a read error, being one base from a far larger clone. The rearrangement joins TRBV7-9 to TRBJ2-7; TRBD2 is a possible D gene (6 bases). CDR1 and CDR2 from the germline V gene are SEHNR and FQNEAQ (reference sequence). V lost 5 bases and J 2 bases, leaving 22 bases between the germline ends. CDR3 length: 17 amino acids. The CDR3 loop reads CASSPPWRDEPTYEQYF. The CDR3 DNA is TGTGCCAGCAGCCCCCCATGGCGGGATGAGCCGACCTACGAGCAGTACTTC.

The chain is built from TRBV19 and TRBJ2-2; 7 nucleotides align to TRBD1. J gave up 3 bases and V 3 bases, and 10 bases lay outside the gene matches. CDR1 LNHDA and CDR2 SQIVND come from the germline V gene (reference sequence). This CDR3 region has 17 residues. This CDR3 is CASSIVGWGQHTGELFF. The CDR3 nucleotides read TGTGCCAGTAGTATTGTAGGCTGGGGACAGCACACCGGGGAGCTGTTTTTT. Full variable domain (remainder filled in from reference TRBV19 and TRBJ2-2): DGGITQSPKYLFRKEGQNVTLSCEQNLNHDAMYWYRQDPGQGLRLIYYSQIVNDFQKGDIAEGYSVSREKKESFPLTVTSAQKNPTAFYLCASSIVGWGQHTGELFFGEGSRLTVL.

As to this clone: This likely reflects a read error, since a far larger clone is one base away. This chain uses TRBV5-1 with TRBJ2-6; D unresolved. Trimming shortened V by 0 bases and J by 12 bases, and 13 bases separated the two germline ends. This CDR3 is 14 amino acids long. The germline V gene has CDR1 SGHRS and CDR2 YFSETQ. Written as DNA, the CDR3 is TGCGCCAGCAGCTTGGCCGCGGTTCCGGGCGTCCTGACTTTC. It specifies CASSLAAVPGVLTF.

This chain joins TRBV6-5 and TRBJ1-2; D perhaps matches TRBD1 (6 bases). V lost 0 bases to trimming and J lost 7 bases, with 18 bases between them. CDR1 and CDR2 from the germline V gene are MNHEY and SVGAGI. CDR3 length equals 16 residues. The CDR3 DNA sequence: TGTGCCAGCAGTTACTCGAGTCGCCCAGGGGCAGGTGGCTACACCTTC. It codes for CASSYSSRPGAGGYTF.

About this clone: This is likely an artifact of a read error, given a far larger clone one base away. Other DNA variants within this sample encode the same CDR3. The chain has TRBV28 and TRBJ2-7; 9 nucleotides agree with TRBD2. This CDR3 is 13 amino acids long. Germline lookup yields CDR1 MDHEN and CDR2 SYDVKM. With 6 bases clipped from V and 6 bases from J, the junction kept 6 bases outside the gene matches. The DNA of the CDR3 is TGTGCCAGCAGACCGGGACTAGCAGGCGAGCAGTACTTC. It translates to CASRPGLAGEQYF.

A remark on this clone: A single base separates this from a much larger clone, so it may be a read error. The identical CDR3 is also encoded by other nucleotide sequences in the sample. The chain combines TRBV28 with TRBJ1-1; no reliable D call. There are 14 residues in the CDR3. Trimming pared 2 bases from V and 0 bases from J, leaving 7 bases between. Germline CDR1 and CDR2: MDHEN and SYDVKM. The CDR3 spells CASSLPGMNTEAFF. The CDR3 DNA is TGTGCCAGCAGTTTACCAGGCATGAACACTGAAGCTTTCTTT.